Listed below are T cell receptor beta chains from one sample, sequenced in a study of long-term antiretroviral therapy in people with HIV. Libraries were prepared by immunoSEQ multiplex PCR; TCRdb keeps only in-frame clonotypes and omits some of them. This table has 10,000 to 15,000 clones, about 78% appearing once. Sequences were derived from unsorted PBMCs, sampled 1.3 years after starting antiretroviral therapy. The receptors here all came from a young woman with HIV. The CDR3 runs from the conserved cysteine through the conserved F or W. Fields, in order: D gene, clone size, V gene, J gene, CDR3 DNA, CDR3 protein. A D gene is named only where the DNA matches it firmly. Clone size is given for some rows only: seen once, a few or many times, or a class if the clone is expanded.

D gene: -; clone size: -; V gene: TRBV14; J gene: TRBJ1-3; CDR3 DNA: TGTGCCAGCAGCCAAGATGGTCTCACTGAAGGAAACACCATATATTTT; CDR3 protein: CASSQDGLTEGNTIYF
D gene: -; clone size: -; V gene: TRBV6-5; J gene: TRBJ1-4; CDR3 DNA: TGTGCCAGCAGTTACTCACCCCTGGACAGTTCTGAAAAACTGTTTTTT; CDR3 protein: CASSYSPLDSSEKLFF
D gene: -; clone size: -; V gene: TRBV6-6; J gene: TRBJ1-1; CDR3 DNA: TGTGCCAGCACCCCCCTAGGAAAGACTGAAGCTTTCTTT; CDR3 protein: CASTPLGKTEAFF
D gene: -; clone size: -; V gene: TRBV20-1; J gene: TRBJ1-1; CDR3 DNA: TGCAGTGCCCGCCCTCCCGAAGCTTTCTTT; CDR3 protein: CSARPPEAFF
D gene: -; clone size: -; V gene: TRBV9; J gene: TRBJ1-4; CDR3 DNA: TGTGCCAGCAGCCCCAGGACAGCAGCAACTAATGAAAAACTGTTTTTT; CDR3 protein: CASSPRTAATNEKLFF
D gene: TRBD1; clone size: -; V gene: TRBV6-6; J gene: TRBJ2-7; CDR3 DNA: TGTGCCAGCAGACCCAGACAGGGGGATTACGAGCAGTACTTC; CDR3 protein: CASRPRQGDYEQYF
D gene: TRBD2; clone size: -; V gene: TRBV10-3; J gene: TRBJ2-7; CDR3 DNA: TGTGCCATCAATTCCGGGACTAGCTTCTACGAGCAGTACTTC; CDR3 protein: CAINSGTSFYEQYF
D gene: -; clone size: few; V gene: TRBV6-5; J gene: TRBJ1-1; CDR3 DNA: TGTGCCAGTAGAACCCAGGACAGACTGAACACTGAAGCTTTCTTT; CDR3 protein: CASRTQDRLNTEAFF
D gene: TRBD1; clone size: -; V gene: TRBV18; J gene: TRBJ1-4; CDR3 DNA: TGTGCCAGCTCACCTACCAGGGGGGCGGGTGAAAAACTGTTTTTT; CDR3 protein: CASSPTRGAGEKLFF
D gene: -; clone size: -; V gene: TRBV7-3; J gene: TRBJ2-2; CDR3 DNA: TGTGCCAGCAGCCCGAAGGACACCGGGGAGCTGTTTTTT; CDR3 protein: CASSPKDTGELFF
D gene: -; clone size: -; V gene: TRBV5-6; J gene: TRBJ2-3; CDR3 DNA: TGTGCCAGCAGCAGCGGGCCTAGCACAGATACGCAGTATTTT; CDR3 protein: CASSSGPSTDTQYF
D gene: TRBD2; clone size: -; V gene: TRBV6-6; J gene: TRBJ2-5; CDR3 DNA: TGTGCCAGCAGTTACCCGACTAGCGGTATCCAAGAGACCCAGTACTTC; CDR3 protein: CASSYPTSGIQETQYF
D gene: -; clone size: -; V gene: TRBV18; J gene: TRBJ1-1; CDR3 DNA: TGTGCCAGCTCCCCCTCCGGGCCGCACACGGCTGAAGCTTTCTTT; CDR3 protein: CASSPSGPHTAEAFF
D gene: -; clone size: once; V gene: TRBV5-5; J gene: TRBJ2-7; CDR3 DNA: TGTGCCAGCAGCGCGCCGGGGGAAAGCTACGAGCAGTACTTC; CDR3 protein: CASSAPGESYEQYF
D gene: -; clone size: -; V gene: TRBV6-5; J gene: TRBJ2-2; CDR3 DNA: TGTGCCAGCAGTTACGTCACAGCGACCGGGGAGCTGTTTTTT; CDR3 protein: CASSYVTATGELFF
D gene: -; clone size: -; V gene: TRBV11-2; J gene: TRBJ2-1; CDR3 DNA: TGTGCCAGCAGCTTATCGCAGGGGCAGTTCTTC; CDR3 protein: CASSLSQGQFF
D gene: -; clone size: -; V gene: TRBV25-1; J gene: TRBJ1-1; CDR3 DNA: TGTGCCAGCAGTAACCTTCCTGGGGTTGGAACTGAAGCTTTCTTT; CDR3 protein: CASSNLPGVGTEAFF
D gene: TRBD2; clone size: -; V gene: TRBV6-1; J gene: TRBJ2-1; CDR3 DNA: TGTGCCAGCAGTGAACAAGCGGGAGGGGGGAATGAGCAGTTCTTC; CDR3 protein: CASSEQAGGGNEQFF
D gene: -; clone size: -; V gene: TRBV9; J gene: TRBJ1-4; CDR3 DNA: TGTGCCAGCAGTGACAACCTTTACATGGGGGCAACTAATGAAAAACTGTTTTTT; CDR3 protein: CASSDNLYMGATNEKLFF
D gene: -; clone size: once; V gene: TRBV12-5; J gene: TRBJ2-5; CDR3 DNA: TGTGCTAGTGGCCGGACGGCAGGAACGATGGTTGAGACCCAGTACTTC; CDR3 protein: CASGRTAGTMVETQYF
D gene: -; clone size: medium-sized; V gene: TRBV7-3; J gene: TRBJ2-1; CDR3 DNA: TGTGCCAGCAGTCTCACAGGGAATGAGCAGTTCTTC; CDR3 protein: CASSLTGNEQFF
D gene: -; clone size: -; V gene: TRBV6-6; J gene: TRBJ1-2; CDR3 DNA: TGTGCCAGCAGTCTTAGTCAACGGGCCGCCTATGGCTACACCTTC; CDR3 protein: CASSLSQRAAYGYTF
D gene: -; clone size: -; V gene: TRBV6-1; J gene: TRBJ1-2; CDR3 DNA: TGTGCCAGCAGTGAAGTTCTGGGGGTTAACTATGGCTACACCTTC; CDR3 protein: CASSEVLGVNYGYTF
D gene: -; clone size: once; V gene: TRBV7-9; J gene: TRBJ2-7; CDR3 DNA: TGTGCCAGCAGCTTGCCCAGGGCTGACCACGAGCAGTACTTC; CDR3 protein: CASSLPRADHEQYF
D gene: -; clone size: -; V gene: TRBV2; J gene: TRBJ1-6; CDR3 DNA: TGTGCCAGCCGAAGAAGTTTTATGGATTCACCCCTCCACTTT; CDR3 protein: CASRRSFMDSPLHF
D gene: TRBD1; clone size: -; V gene: TRBV10-1; J gene: TRBJ2-7; CDR3 DNA: TGCGCCAGCAGCGAAGACAGGGGGACCTACGAGCAGTACTTC; CDR3 protein: CASSEDRGTYEQYF
D gene: -; clone size: -; V gene: TRBV5-1; J gene: TRBJ1-1; CDR3 DNA: TGCGCCAGCAGCTTCGGTGTGGGGGCGGGGACTGAAGCTTTCTTT; CDR3 protein: CASSFGVGAGTEAFF
D gene: -; clone size: once; V gene: TRBV14; J gene: TRBJ2-5; CDR3 DNA: TGTGCCAGCAGCCAACTCGGACCAGGGCGTTCACAAGAGACCCAGTACTTC; CDR3 protein: CASSQLGPGRSQETQYF
D gene: -; clone size: -; V gene: TRBV7-2; J gene: TRBJ2-1; CDR3 DNA: TGTGCCAGCAGCTTAGGAACTAGCTCCTACAATGAGCAGTTCTTC; CDR3 protein: CASSLGTSSYNEQFF
D gene: -; clone size: -; V gene: TRBV20-1; J gene: TRBJ2-1; CDR3 DNA: TGCAGAGCGGCACAGTACAATGAGCAGTTCTTC; CDR3 protein: CRAAQYNEQFF
D gene: TRBD1; clone size: -; V gene: TRBV7-3; J gene: TRBJ1-2; CDR3 DNA: TGTGCCAGCAGCACGGGACAGGGGTGGCACGGCTACACCTTC; CDR3 protein: CASSTGQGWHGYTF
D gene: -; clone size: -; V gene: TRBV9; J gene: TRBJ1-5; CDR3 DNA: TGTGCCAGCAGCGTAGATTCTGGGGGAGGCCAGCCCCAGCATTTT; CDR3 protein: CASSVDSGGGQPQHF
D gene: -; clone size: -; V gene: TRBV2; J gene: TRBJ1-2; CDR3 DNA: TGTGCCACTCGGCCGTACAGGGCTTATGGCTACACCTTC; CDR3 protein: CATRPYRAYGYTF
D gene: TRBD2; clone size: -; V gene: TRBV29-1; J gene: TRBJ2-7; CDR3 DNA: TGCAGCGGCCGAAGCGGGGGGGCCTCCTACGAGCAGTACTTC; CDR3 protein: CSGRSGGASYEQYF
D gene: -; clone size: -; V gene: TRBV19; J gene: TRBJ2-7; CDR3 DNA: TGTGCCAGTAGTATAGTACTCGGGACACAATACGAGCAGTACTTC; CDR3 protein: CASSIVLGTQYEQYF
D gene: -; clone size: few; V gene: TRBV30; J gene: TRBJ1-1; CDR3 DNA: TGTGCCTGGAGTATAGGCTTGAACACTGAAGCTTTCTTT; CDR3 protein: CAWSIGLNTEAFF
D gene: -; clone size: -; V gene: TRBV27; J gene: TRBJ1-3; CDR3 DNA: TGTGCCAGCAGTTTCCAGGGAGCGGGAAACACCATATATTTT; CDR3 protein: CASSFQGAGNTIYF
D gene: -; clone size: -; V gene: TRBV4-2; J gene: TRBJ2-5; CDR3 DNA: TGTGCCAGCAGCCAAGAGCGTGGGACGGAGACCCAGTACTTC; CDR3 protein: CASSQERGTETQYF
D gene: TRBD1; clone size: few; V gene: TRBV27; J gene: TRBJ2-7; CDR3 DNA: TGTGCCAGCAGGGCGGGACAGGGGATTTACGAGCAGTACTTC; CDR3 protein: CASRAGQGIYEQYF
D gene: TRBD2; clone size: -; V gene: TRBV29-1; J gene: TRBJ2-7; CDR3 DNA: TGCAGCGTAGACCTAGCGGGATTCTACGAGCAGTACTTC; CDR3 protein: CSVDLAGFYEQYF
D gene: -; clone size: -; V gene: TRBV5-4; J gene: TRBJ2-3; CDR3 DNA: TGTGCCAGCAGCTTGGACAGGACAGATACGCAGTATTTT; CDR3 protein: CASSLDRTDTQYF
D gene: TRBD1; clone size: -; V gene: TRBV4-3; J gene: TRBJ1-1; CDR3 DNA: TGCGCCAGCAGCCATGACAGGGTCCAGCCTGAAGCTTTCTTT; CDR3 protein: CASSHDRVQPEAFF
D gene: -; clone size: -; V gene: TRBV29-1; J gene: TRBJ2-3; CDR3 DNA: TGCAGCGTCCCTACAGGATTATTTGATACGCAGTATTTT; CDR3 protein: CSVPTGLFDTQYF
D gene: TRBD2; clone size: -; V gene: TRBV7-3; J gene: TRBJ2-7; CDR3 DNA: TGTGCCAGCAGCTTTATAGCGGGAGCCTACGAGCAGTACTTC; CDR3 protein: CASSFIAGAYEQYF
D gene: TRBD2; clone size: -; V gene: TRBV9; J gene: TRBJ2-5; CDR3 DNA: TGTGCCAGCAGCGTATTTGGGGGGGTGGAGACCCAGTACTTC; CDR3 protein: CASSVFGGVETQYF
D gene: -; clone size: -; V gene: TRBV19; J gene: TRBJ2-1; CDR3 DNA: TGTGCCAGTAGTTTTGACTACAATGAGCAGTTCTTC; CDR3 protein: CASSFDYNEQFF
D gene: -; clone size: -; V gene: TRBV14; J gene: TRBJ2-3; CDR3 DNA: TGTGCCAGCAGCCAAATTTCCTCCAGGGCCCGGACCACAGATACGCAGTATTTT; CDR3 protein: CASSQISSRARTTDTQYF
D gene: -; clone size: -; V gene: TRBV6-4; J gene: TRBJ1-1; CDR3 DNA: TGTGCCAGCAGTGACTCGTCGGTAGCTGAAGCTTTCTTT; CDR3 protein: CASSDSSVAEAFF
D gene: -; clone size: -; V gene: TRBV10-3; J gene: TRBJ2-1; CDR3 DNA: TGTGCCATCAGTGAGTTAATTGGGCTCCGCAATGAGCAGTTCTTC; CDR3 protein: CAISELIGLRNEQFF
D gene: TRBD2; clone size: -; V gene: TRBV9; J gene: TRBJ2-1; CDR3 DNA: TGTGCCAGCAGCGTAGCAGGGACTAGCTCCTACAATGAGCAGTTCTTC; CDR3 protein: CASSVAGTSSYNEQFF
D gene: -; clone size: -; V gene: TRBV6-1; J gene: TRBJ1-5; CDR3 DNA: TGTGCCAGCAGCCTTTCTAGGGCCAGCAATCAGCCCCAGCATTTT; CDR3 protein: CASSLSRASNQPQHF
D gene: TRBD1; clone size: -; V gene: TRBV7-9; J gene: TRBJ2-5; CDR3 DNA: TGTGCCAGCAGCTTAGGAATAACAGGGGAAGAGACCCAGTACTTC; CDR3 protein: CASSLGITGEETQYF
D gene: TRBD2; clone size: once; V gene: TRBV6-1; J gene: TRBJ2-1; CDR3 DNA: TGTGCCAGCAGTGAAGCCTATCTTAGCGGGGGGGGGTATGAGCAGTTCTTC; CDR3 protein: CASSEAYLSGGGYEQFF
D gene: TRBD1; clone size: -; V gene: TRBV6-1; J gene: TRBJ1-3; CDR3 DNA: TGTGCCAGCTGGGCTCCAGGGGGCTTCGGAAACACCATATATTTT; CDR3 protein: CASWAPGGFGNTIYF
D gene: -; clone size: -; V gene: TRBV4-3; J gene: TRBJ2-7; CDR3 DNA: TGCGCCAGCAGCCAGGCCGGACAGGGAGGGAACGAGCAGTACTTC; CDR3 protein: CASSQAGQGGNEQYF
D gene: -; clone size: -; V gene: TRBV2; J gene: TRBJ2-7; CDR3 DNA: TGTGCCAGCAGGCTTGGGTGGGGGCAGTACTTC; CDR3 protein: CASRLGWGQYF